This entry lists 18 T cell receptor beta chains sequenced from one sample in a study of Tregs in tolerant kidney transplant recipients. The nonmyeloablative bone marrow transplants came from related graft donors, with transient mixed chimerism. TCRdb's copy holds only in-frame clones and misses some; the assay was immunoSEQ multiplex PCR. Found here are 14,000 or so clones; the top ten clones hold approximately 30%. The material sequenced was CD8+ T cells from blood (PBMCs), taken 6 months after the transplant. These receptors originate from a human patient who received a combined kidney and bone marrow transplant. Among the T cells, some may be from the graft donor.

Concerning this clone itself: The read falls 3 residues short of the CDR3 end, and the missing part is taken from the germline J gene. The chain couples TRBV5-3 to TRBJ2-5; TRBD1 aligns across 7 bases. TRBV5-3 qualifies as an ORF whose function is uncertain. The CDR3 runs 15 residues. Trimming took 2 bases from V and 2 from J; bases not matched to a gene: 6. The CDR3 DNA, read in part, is TGTGCCAGAAGCTTCGGTAAGGGACAGCAAGAGACC. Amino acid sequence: CARSFGKGQQET. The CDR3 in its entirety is CARSFGKGQQETQYF.

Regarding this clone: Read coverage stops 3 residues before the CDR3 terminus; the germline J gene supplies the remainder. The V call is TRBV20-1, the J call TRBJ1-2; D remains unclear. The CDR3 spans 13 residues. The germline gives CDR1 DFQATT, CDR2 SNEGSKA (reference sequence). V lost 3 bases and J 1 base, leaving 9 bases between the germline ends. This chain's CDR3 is CSARPHGNYGYTF. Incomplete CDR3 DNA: TGCAGTGCTAGGCCCCACGGTAACTATGGC.

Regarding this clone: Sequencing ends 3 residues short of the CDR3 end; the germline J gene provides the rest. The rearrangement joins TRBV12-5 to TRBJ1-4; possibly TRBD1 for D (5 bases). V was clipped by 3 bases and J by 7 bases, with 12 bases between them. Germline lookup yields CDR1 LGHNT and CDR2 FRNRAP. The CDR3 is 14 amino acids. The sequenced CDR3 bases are TGTGCTAGTGGTTTCCACGGGGGAAGTGAAAAA. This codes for CASGFHGGSEK. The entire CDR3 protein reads CASGFHGGSEKLFF. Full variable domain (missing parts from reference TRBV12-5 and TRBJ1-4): DARVTQTPRHKVTEMGQEVTMRCQPILGHNTVFWYRQTMMQGLELLAYFRNRAPLDDSGMPKDRFSAEMPDATLATLKIQPSEPRDSAVYFCASGFHGGSEKLFFGSGTQLSVL.

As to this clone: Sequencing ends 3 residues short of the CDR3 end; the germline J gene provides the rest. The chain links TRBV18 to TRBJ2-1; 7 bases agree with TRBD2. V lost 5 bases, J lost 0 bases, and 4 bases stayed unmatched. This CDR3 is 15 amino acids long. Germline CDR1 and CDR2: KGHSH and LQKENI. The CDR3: CASSIGGSSYNEQFF. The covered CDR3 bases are TGTGCCAGCTCAATTGGCGGGAGCTCCTACAATGAG.

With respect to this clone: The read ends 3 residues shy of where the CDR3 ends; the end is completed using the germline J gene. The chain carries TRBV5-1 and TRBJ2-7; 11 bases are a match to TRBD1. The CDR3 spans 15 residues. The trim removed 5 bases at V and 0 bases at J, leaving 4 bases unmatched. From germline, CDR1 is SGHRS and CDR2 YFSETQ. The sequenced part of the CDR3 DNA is TGCGCCAGCAGTTGGGACAGGGGGATCTCCTACGAG. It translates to CASSWDRGISYE. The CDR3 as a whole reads CASSWDRGISYEQYF.

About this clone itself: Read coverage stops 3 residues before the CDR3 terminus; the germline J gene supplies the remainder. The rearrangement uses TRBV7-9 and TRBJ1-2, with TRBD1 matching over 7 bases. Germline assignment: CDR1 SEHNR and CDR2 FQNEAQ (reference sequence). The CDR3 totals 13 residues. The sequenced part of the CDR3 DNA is TGTGCCAGCAGTCATGGGACAGCCCAGGGC. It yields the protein CASSHGTAQG. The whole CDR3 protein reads CASSHGTAQGYTF.

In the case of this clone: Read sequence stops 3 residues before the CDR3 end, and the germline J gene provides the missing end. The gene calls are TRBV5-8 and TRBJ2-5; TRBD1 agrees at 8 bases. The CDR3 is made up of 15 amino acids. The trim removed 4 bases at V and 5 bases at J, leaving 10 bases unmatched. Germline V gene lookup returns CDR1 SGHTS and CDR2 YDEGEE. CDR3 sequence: CASSPGQGMRETQYF. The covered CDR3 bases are TGTGCCAGCAGCCCCGGACAGGGAATGAGGGAGACC.

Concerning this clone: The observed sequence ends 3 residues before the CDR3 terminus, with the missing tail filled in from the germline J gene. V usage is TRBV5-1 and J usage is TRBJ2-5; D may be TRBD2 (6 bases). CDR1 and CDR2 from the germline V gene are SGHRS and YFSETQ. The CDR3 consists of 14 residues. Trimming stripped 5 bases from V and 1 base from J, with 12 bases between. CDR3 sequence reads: CASRFLEGQETQYF. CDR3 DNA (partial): TGCGCCAGCAGATTCCTGGAGGGCCAAGAGACC. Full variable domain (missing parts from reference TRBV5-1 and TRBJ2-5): KAGVTQTPRYLIKTRGQQVTLSCSPISGHRSVSWYQQTPGQGLQFLFEYFSETQRNKGNFPGRFSGRQFSNSRSEMNVSTLELGDSALYLCASRFLEGQETQYFGPGTRLLVL.

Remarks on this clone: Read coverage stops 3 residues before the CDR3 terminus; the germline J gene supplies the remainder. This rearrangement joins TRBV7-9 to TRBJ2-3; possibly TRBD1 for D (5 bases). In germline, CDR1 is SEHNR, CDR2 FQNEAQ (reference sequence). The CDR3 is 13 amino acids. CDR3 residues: CASSFGVGQPQYF. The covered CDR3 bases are TGTGCCAGCAGCTTTGGAGTGGGGCAGCCG.

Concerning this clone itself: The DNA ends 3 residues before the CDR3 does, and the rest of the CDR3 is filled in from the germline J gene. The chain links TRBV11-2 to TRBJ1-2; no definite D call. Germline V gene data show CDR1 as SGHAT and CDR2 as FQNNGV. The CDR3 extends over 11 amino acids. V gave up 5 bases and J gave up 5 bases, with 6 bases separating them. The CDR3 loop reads CASSPGYGYTF. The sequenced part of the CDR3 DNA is TGTGCCAGCAGCCCAGGTTATGGC.

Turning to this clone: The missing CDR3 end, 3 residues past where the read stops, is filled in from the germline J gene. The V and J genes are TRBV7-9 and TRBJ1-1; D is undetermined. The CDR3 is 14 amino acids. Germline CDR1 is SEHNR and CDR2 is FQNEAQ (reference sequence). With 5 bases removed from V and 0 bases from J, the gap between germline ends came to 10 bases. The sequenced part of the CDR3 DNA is TGTGCCAGCAGCCTGAATGGCATGAACACTGAA. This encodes CASSLNGMNTE. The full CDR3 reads CASSLNGMNTEAFF. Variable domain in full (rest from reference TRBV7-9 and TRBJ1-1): DTGVSQNPRHKITKRGQNVTFRCDPISEHNRLYWYRQTLGQGPEFLTYFQNEAQLEKSRLLSDRFSAERPKGSFSTLEIQRTEQGDSAMYLCASSLNGMNTEAFFGQGTRLTVV.

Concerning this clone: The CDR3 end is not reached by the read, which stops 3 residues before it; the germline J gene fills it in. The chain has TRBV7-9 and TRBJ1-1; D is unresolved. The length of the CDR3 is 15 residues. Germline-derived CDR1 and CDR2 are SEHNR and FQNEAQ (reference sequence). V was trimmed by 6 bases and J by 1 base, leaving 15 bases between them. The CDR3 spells CASSQVVGKNTEAFF. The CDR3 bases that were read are TGTGCCAGCAGTCAGGTGGTAGGAAAGAACACTGAA.

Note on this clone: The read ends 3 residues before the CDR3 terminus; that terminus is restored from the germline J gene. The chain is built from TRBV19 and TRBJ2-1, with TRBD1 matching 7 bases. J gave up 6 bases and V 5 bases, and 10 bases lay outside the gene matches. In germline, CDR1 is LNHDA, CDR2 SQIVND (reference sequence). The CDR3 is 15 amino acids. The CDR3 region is CASSYDRVVGNEQFF. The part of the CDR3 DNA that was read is TGTGCCAGTAGTTACGACAGGGTTGTAGGCAATGAG. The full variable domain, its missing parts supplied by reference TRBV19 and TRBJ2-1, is DGGITQSPKYLFRKEGQNVTLSCEQNLNHDAMYWYRQDPGQGLRLIYYSQIVNDFQKGDIAEGYSVSREKKESFPLTVTSAQKNPTAFYLCASSYDRVVGNEQFFGPGTRLTVL.

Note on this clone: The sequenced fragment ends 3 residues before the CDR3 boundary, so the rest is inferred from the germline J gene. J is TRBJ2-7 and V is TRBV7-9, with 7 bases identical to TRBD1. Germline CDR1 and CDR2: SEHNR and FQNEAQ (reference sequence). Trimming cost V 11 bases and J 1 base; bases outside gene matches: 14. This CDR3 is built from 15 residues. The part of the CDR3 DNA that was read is TGTGCCGGGGGAAAACCGGGACAGCCTTCCTACGAG. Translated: CAGGKPGQPSYE. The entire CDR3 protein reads CAGGKPGQPSYEQYF.

CDR3 sequence: CASSGGPKTQYF. CDR3 DNA, as far as it was read: TGTGCCAGTTCAGGGGGCCCGAAGACC. V usage is TRBV19 and J usage is TRBJ2-5; 8 bases fit TRBD1. The read ends 3 residues before the CDR3 terminus; that terminus is restored from the germline J gene. The junction had 5 bases not matched to a gene; V was cut back by 8 bases and J by 6 bases. There are 12 residues in the CDR3. Germline V CDR1 and CDR2: LNHDA, SQIVND (reference sequence).

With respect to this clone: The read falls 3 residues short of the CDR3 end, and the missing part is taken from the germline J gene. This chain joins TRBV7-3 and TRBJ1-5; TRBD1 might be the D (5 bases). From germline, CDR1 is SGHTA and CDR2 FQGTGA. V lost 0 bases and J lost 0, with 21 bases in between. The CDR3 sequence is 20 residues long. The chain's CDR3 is CASSLTGRGRPWDSNQPQHF. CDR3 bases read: TGTGCCAGCAGCTTAACGGGGAGGGGCCGACCCTGGGATAGCAATCAGCCC.

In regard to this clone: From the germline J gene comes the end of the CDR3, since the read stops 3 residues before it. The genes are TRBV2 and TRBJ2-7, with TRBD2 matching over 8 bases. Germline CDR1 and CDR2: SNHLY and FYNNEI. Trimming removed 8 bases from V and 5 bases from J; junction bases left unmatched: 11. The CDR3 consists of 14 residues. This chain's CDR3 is CASLKSGGKHEQYF. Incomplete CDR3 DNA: TGTGCCAGCCTAAAATCGGGGGGGAAGCACGAG.

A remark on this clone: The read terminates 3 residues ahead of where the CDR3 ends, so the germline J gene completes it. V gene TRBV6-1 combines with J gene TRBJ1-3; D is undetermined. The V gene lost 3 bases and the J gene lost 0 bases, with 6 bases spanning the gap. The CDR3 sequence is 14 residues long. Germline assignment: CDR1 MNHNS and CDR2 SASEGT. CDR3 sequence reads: CASSDPSSGNTIYF. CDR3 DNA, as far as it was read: TGTGCCAGCAGTGATCCCAGCTCTGGAAACACC.